The 16 T cell receptor beta chains presented below share a single source sample, sequenced in a study of cytomegalovirus exposure and HLA in healthy donors. Researchers ran the PCR with 60 Vbeta and 13 Jbeta primers. Assay: immunoSEQ multiplex PCR; the TCRdb copy retains only in-frame clones and omits some. This table holds around 280,000 clones, around 90% found once. Specimen: PBMCs. The receptors originated from a woman younger than 35 in good health and CMV-seronegative.

In DNA form, the CDR3 reads TGTGCCAGCAGTTTTGGGCGGAACACCGGGGAGCTGTTTTTT. Amino acid sequence: CASSFGRNTGELFF. V and J are TRBV27 and TRBJ2-2; D not resolved. The V end was cut by 3 bases, the J end by 1 base, with 6 bases between. Germline CDR1 MNHEY, CDR2 SMNVEV (reference sequence). The CDR3 runs to 14 residues.

V is TRBV6-5 and J is TRBJ2-3; no clear D. V was pared by 3 bases and J by 2 bases, with 6 bases between. The CDR3 contains 13 residues. CDR1 is MNHEY, CDR2 SVGAGI, per germline. The CDR3 DNA sequence: TGTGCCAGCAGTTATCCCTCCACAGATACGCAGTATTTT. It encodes CASSYPSTDTQYF.

V and J are TRBV7-8 and TRBJ2-5, with 9 bases identical to TRBD1. The J call may be in error: the DNA end matches TRBJ2-7 better. Germline-derived CDR1 and CDR2 are SGHVS and FQNEAQ. There are 16 residues in the CDR3. This chain's CDR3 is CASSLEVGQGFYEQYF. The CDR3 nucleotides are TGTGCCAGCAGCTTAGAAGTCGGACAGGGGTTTTACGAGCAGTACTTC.

The CDR3 DNA sequence: TGTGCCAGCAGTAGGAGTTCGAACACTGAAGCTTTCTTT. It encodes CASSRSSNTEAFF. The chain has TRBV2 and TRBJ1-1; D not resolved. CDR1 is SNHLY and CDR2 is FYNNEI in the germline V gene. This CDR3 is 13 amino acids long. The ends were cut back, 5 bases at V and 1 base at J, with 8 bases in the middle.

This rearrangement joins TRBV11-3 to TRBJ2-2, with TRBD1 matching 11 bases. The CDR3 has 15 residues. The trim removed 5 bases at V and 6 bases at J, leaving 5 bases unmatched. Germline loops: CDR1 SGHNT, CDR2 YENEEA. The CDR3 sequence is CASSHPGQGAGELFF. The CDR3 DNA sequence: TGTGCCAGCAGCCATCCGGGACAGGGGGCCGGGGAGCTGTTTTTT.

This chain links TRBV6-5 with TRBJ2-3; 8 nucleotides agree with TRBD1. Losses at the gene ends were 5 bases for V and 6 bases for J; bases not matched to a gene: 7. Germline V CDR1 and CDR2: MNHEY, SVGAGI. There are 14 residues in the CDR3. CDR3 sequence reads: CASSPGQGPDTQYF. CDR3 nucleotides: TGTGCCAGCAGTCCTGGACAGGGACCTGATACGCAGTATTTT.

The genes are TRBV14 and TRBJ1-2; 11 positions match TRBD1. V was clipped by 3 bases and J by 3 bases; unmatched bases: 6. The length of the CDR3 is 16 residues. The germline V gene has CDR1 SGHDN and CDR2 FVKESK. CDR3 protein: CASSHLRTGGDYGYTF. In DNA form, the CDR3 reads TGTGCCAGCAGCCACCTTCGGACAGGGGGCGACTATGGCTACACCTTC. Using reference TRBV14 and TRBJ1-2 for the parts outside the CDR3, the full variable domain is EAGVTQFPSHSVIEKGQTVTLRCDPISGHDNLYWYRRVMGKEIKFLLHFVKESKQDESGMPNNRFLAERTGGTYSTLKVQPAELEDSGVYFCASSHLRTGGDYGYTFGSGTRLTVV.

V usage is TRBV9 and J usage is TRBJ1-2; maybe TRBD1 (5 bases). Germline V lookup: CDR1 SGDLS, CDR2 YYNGEE. The CDR3 spans 18 residues. Trimming removed 3 bases at V and 0 bases at J, with 21 bases between. The CDR3 protein is CASSGTTGGGTPNYGYTF. DNA of the CDR3: TGTGCCAGCAGCGGTACCACCGGCGGGGGAACTCCTAACTATGGCTACACCTTC.

This clone was counted once. The DNA of the CDR3 is TGCGCCAGCACCAGGAGGAATAGCAATCAGCCCCAGCATTTT. It translates to CASTRRNSNQPQHF. The chain uses TRBV5-1 and TRBJ1-5; the D is unclear. V was cut by 6 bases and J by 0 bases, with 10 bases left in between. Germline-derived CDR1 and CDR2 are SGHRS and YFSETQ. This CDR3 contains 14 residues. The variable domain in full, completed from reference TRBV5-1 and TRBJ1-5, reads KAGVTQTPRYLIKTRGQQVTLSCSPISGHRSVSWYQQTPGQGLQFLFEYFSETQRNKGNFPGRFSGRQFSNSRSEMNVSTLELGDSALYLCASTRRNSNQPQHFGDGTRLSIL.

DNA of the CDR3: TGTGCCAGCAGTCCCGGGGGGACAGGGGGCCCCTCTGGAAACACCATATATTTT. This gives the protein CASSPGGTGGPSGNTIYF. The gene calls are TRBV28 and TRBJ1-3; 12 bases are a match to TRBD1. J lost 0 bases, V lost 5 bases, and 8 bases had no gene match. The CDR3 spans 18 residues. CDR1 MDHEN and CDR2 SYDVKM come from the germline V gene.

The genes are TRBV9 and TRBJ1-1, with D hard to call. Looked up from germline, CDR1 is SGDLS and CDR2 is YYNGEE. This CDR3 has 15 amino acids. With 0 bases removed from V and 1 base from J, the gap between germline ends came to 10 bases. This CDR3 is CASSVGPAGNTEAFF. In DNA, the CDR3 is TGTGCCAGCAGCGTAGGGCCGGCGGGGAACACTGAAGCTTTCTTT.

The chain recombines TRBV18 with TRBJ2-2; D not certain. The CDR3 is made up of 14 amino acids. Between the trimmed V and J ends, which lost 2 bases and 3 bases, there was a span of 7 bases. CDR1 is KGHSH, CDR2 LQKENI, per germline. The CDR3 nucleotides read TGTGCCAGCTCACCATCTAGAGACACCGGGGAGCTGTTTTTT. Its protein is CASSPSRDTGELFF.

The chain is built from TRBV7-2 and TRBJ2-7; 8 bases agree with TRBD2. CDR3 length: 16 residues. V trimming: 0 bases; J trimming: 2 bases; junction bases outside the gene matches: 6. Germline V gives CDR1 SGHTA, CDR2 FQGNSA. CDR3 nucleotide sequence: TGTGCCAGCAGCTTAGCTGGCGGGGGGTCCACCTACGAGCAGTACTTC. Encoded protein: CASSLAGGGSTYEQYF.

This rearrangement joins TRBV29-1 to TRBJ1-1; D is perhaps TRBD1 (5 bases). CDR3 length equals 11 residues. V lost 5 bases and J 10 bases, leaving 14 bases between the germline ends. CDR1 and CDR2 from the germline V gene are SQVTM and ANQGSEA. This chain's CDR3 is CSVKTQGGAFF. Here the CDR3 DNA reads TGCAGCGTTAAAACCCAGGGAGGAGCTTTCTTT.

This chain uses TRBV15 with TRBJ1-1; the D gene is possibly TRBD1 (6 bases). Germline CDR1 reads LNHNV; CDR2 reads YYDKDF (reference sequence). Trimming pared 0 bases from V and 2 bases from J, leaving 19 bases between. The CDR3 loop spans 18 amino acids. The CDR3 bases are TGTGCCACCAGCAGAGAGAAAGTCGATGCAGGGGATAACACTGAAGCTTTCTTT. This gives the protein CATSREKVDAGDNTEAFF.

CDR3 sequence (DNA): TGTGCCAGCAGTCCAGGCATTGCGGGTTCACCCCTCCACTTT. The encoded protein is CASSPGIAGSPLHF. V usage is TRBV7-3 and J usage is TRBJ1-6; no reliable D call. The CDR3 is 14 amino acids. The germline CDR1 and CDR2 sequences are SGHTA and FQGTGA. Trimming shortened V by 6 bases and J by 9 bases, and 15 bases separated the two germline ends. Filled out from reference TRBV7-3 and TRBJ1-6, the complete variable domain reads GAGVSQTPSNKVTEKGKYVELRCDPISGHTALYWYRQSLGQGPEFLIYFQGTGAADDSGLPNDRFFAVRPEGSVSTLKIQRTERGDSAVYLCASSPGIAGSPLHFGNGTRLTVT.